This T cell receptor (beta chain) comes out of a study of cytomegalovirus exposure and HLA in healthy donors. Study overall: Unique TCR beta sequences numbering about 100 million came from 150 million to 200 million T cells in an earlier analysis.

Per the germline V gene, CDR1 is SGHNT and CDR2 is YYREEE (reference sequence). The CDR3 has 14 amino acids. PCR used 60 Vbeta primers and 13 Jbeta primers. Profiling relied on immunoSEQ multiplex PCR, and the TCRdb table lists in-frame clones only, not all of them. Here the sample spans roughly 130,000 clones, around three quarters being singletons. Healthy individuals who donated bone marrow served as the donors. Worth noting for this clone: Antigen specificity is unknown. Compared with germline, one end of the junction differs, possibly owing to a read error.

Overall study results and limits: The number of N-insertions in an Asian-associated ancestry cluster was reportedly below the roughly 670-donor mean in a later analysis.

The rearrangement uses TRBV5-4 and TRBJ2-1; 7 positions match TRBD2. This clonotype originated in a woman in her forties or fifties in good health and CMV-seronegative. Sequencing input: PBMCs. The CDR3 nucleotides are TGTGCCAGCAGCTTGGCCGGGGGAGGGGCCGTTTCGGTCTTC. Amino acid sequence: CASSLAGGGAVSVF.